This TCR beta chain appears in the sequencing data of a study of beta chain features in type 1 diabetes. This clone was seen only a few times. The target antigen is unknown. Broader study findings: Cells with high TCR expression could be over-represented by cDNA sequencing. The naive, central memory and Treg TCRB repertoires looked more alike in patients than they did in healthy donors.

cDNA synthesis used the whole RNA isolate, giving expressed TCRB sequences. The data were produced by immunoSEQ multiplex PCR, yet TCRdb's version contains in-frame clones alone and is incomplete. There are almost 350,000 clones in the sample; roughly 8% occur only once, and around 0.45% lies in the top ten. CDR3 length equals 14 residues. Germline values: CDR1 LGHNA, CDR2 YSLEER. The V end was cut by 0 bases, the J end by 6 bases, with 12 bases between. This rearrangement joins TRBV4-3 to TRBJ2-7; D not certain. What was sequenced was central memory CD4+ T cells from blood. This TCR was sampled from a woman aged 18-29 years in good health. This CDR3 reads CASSQDPGVGEQYF. CDR3 sequence (DNA): TGCGCCAGCAGCCAAGATCCGGGCGTTGGCGAGCAGTACTTC.